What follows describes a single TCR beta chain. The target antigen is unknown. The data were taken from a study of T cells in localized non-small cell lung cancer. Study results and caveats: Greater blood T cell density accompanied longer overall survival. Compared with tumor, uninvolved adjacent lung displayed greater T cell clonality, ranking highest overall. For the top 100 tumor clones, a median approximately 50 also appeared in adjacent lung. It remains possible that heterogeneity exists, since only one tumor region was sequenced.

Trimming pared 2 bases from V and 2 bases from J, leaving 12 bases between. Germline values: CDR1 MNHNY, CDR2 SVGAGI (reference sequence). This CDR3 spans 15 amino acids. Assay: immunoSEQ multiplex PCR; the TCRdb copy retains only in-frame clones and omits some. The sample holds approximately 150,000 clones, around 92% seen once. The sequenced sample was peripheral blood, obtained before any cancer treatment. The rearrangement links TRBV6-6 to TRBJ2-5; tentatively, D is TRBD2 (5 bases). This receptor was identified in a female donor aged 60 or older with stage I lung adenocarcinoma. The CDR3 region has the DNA TGTGCCAGCAGTTACCCGCCTAGCTCACAAGAGACCCAGTACTTC. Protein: CASSYPPSSQETQYF.